One and the same sample provided the 28 T cell receptor beta chains below, sequenced in a study of T cell responses to AZD1222 COVID-19 vaccine. The repertoire was sequenced with immunoSEQ multiplex PCR; TCRdb's copy has only in-frame clones and lacks some. The sample yields some 100,000 clones, about 94% seen once. Sequenced here: peripheral blood, sampled 28 days after the second AZD1222 dose. These receptors were collected from an adult who received the AZD1222 COVID-19 vaccine.

The rearrangement uses TRBV7-9 and TRBJ2-1; 15 bases agree with TRBD2. CDR1 SEHNR and CDR2 FQNEAQ come from the germline V gene (reference sequence). This CDR3 contains 17 residues. V gave up 5 bases and J gave up 2 bases; unmatched junction bases: 4. The CDR3 nucleotides read TGTGCCAGCAGCCCCAGGACTAGCGGGGGGGCCTACAATGAGCAGTTCTTC. Encoded protein: CASSPRTSGGAYNEQFF.

The chain carries TRBV7-2 and TRBJ2-6; D is unclear. Germline values: CDR1 SGHTA, CDR2 FQGNSA. Trimming cost V 5 bases and J 0 bases, with 11 bases left between them. There are 16 residues in the CDR3. The CDR3 spells CASSPWSISGANVLTF. In nucleotides, the CDR3 is TGTGCCAGCAGCCCCTGGAGCATCTCTGGGGCCAACGTCCTGACTTTC.

The rearrangement joins TRBV6-5 to TRBJ2-2; D not certain. Germline V gives CDR1 MNHEY, CDR2 SVGAGI. CDR3 size: 13 residues. V was pared by 5 bases and J by 7 bases, with 11 bases between. For the CDR3, the DNA is TGTGCCAGCAGTCCCAGTGCGTACGGGGAGCTGTTTTTT. Translated: CASSPSAYGELFF.

The chain links TRBV19 to TRBJ1-5, with D tentatively TRBD1 (5 bases). The CDR3 has 15 residues. The V gene lost 3 bases and the J gene lost 1 base, with 10 bases spanning the gap. Germline CDR1 LNHDA, CDR2 SQIVND (reference sequence). CDR3 sequence reads: CASSIQGSSNQPQHF. CDR3 sequence (DNA): TGTGCCAGTAGTATTCAGGGCTCCAGCAATCAGCCCCAGCATTTT.

The genes are TRBV5-1 and TRBJ2-7; 8 bases match TRBD1. Germline V gene lookup returns CDR1 SGHRS and CDR2 YFSETQ. This CDR3 spans 16 amino acids. Trimming cost V 0 bases and J 5 bases; bases outside gene matches: 10. The CDR3 reads CASSLVGTDREDEQYF. CDR3 nucleotide sequence: TGCGCCAGCAGCTTGGTAGGAACGGACAGGGAAGACGAGCAGTACTTC. The whole variable domain, remainder taken from reference TRBV5-1 and TRBJ2-7, is KAGVTQTPRYLIKTRGQQVTLSCSPISGHRSVSWYQQTPGQGLQFLFEYFSETQRNKGNFPGRFSGRQFSNSRSEMNVSTLELGDSALYLCASSLVGTDREDEQYFGPGTRLTVT.

The V gene is TRBV13, the J gene TRBJ2-7; 8 positions agree with TRBD2. Germline loops: CDR1 PRHDT, CDR2 FYEKMQ (reference sequence). V was pared by 5 bases and J by 3 bases, with 6 bases of the junction left unmatched. CDR3 length equals 14 residues. The CDR3 DNA reads TGTGCCAGCAGCACAGGACGGGGGGGCTACGAGCAGTACTTC. It yields the protein CASSTGRGGYEQYF.

The genes are TRBV5-5 and TRBJ2-3; 8 bases match TRBD1. V shed 0 bases and J 3 bases; nucleotides not matched to a gene: 12. The CDR3 totals 18 residues. Germline assignment: CDR1 SGHKS and CDR2 YYEKEE (reference sequence). CDR3 in amino acids: CASSLGTRTGSGTDTQYF. As DNA, the CDR3 is TGTGCCAGCAGCTTGGGCACCCGGACAGGGTCTGGGACAGATACGCAGTATTTT. Filled out from reference TRBV5-5 and TRBJ2-3, the complete variable domain reads DAGVTQSPTHLIKTRGQQVTLRCSPISGHKSVSWYQQVLGQGPQFIFQYYEKEERGRGNFPDRFSARQFPNYSSELNVNALLLGDSALYLCASSLGTRTGSGTDTQYFGPGTRLTVL.

The V gene is TRBV6-5, the J gene TRBJ1-5; possibly TRBD1 for D (5 bases). V dropped 11 bases and J dropped 0 bases, with 14 bases sitting between them. CDR3 length: 14 amino acids. The V gene's germline CDR1 is MNHEY and CDR2 SVGAGI. CDR3 residues: CAAWGGYSNQPQHF. CDR3 bases: TGTGCCGCCTGGGGGGGATATAGCAATCAGCCCCAGCATTTT.

The sample holds a few counts of this clone. This chain uses TRBV3-1 (or the pseudogene TRBV3-2) with TRBJ2-7; D unclear. The V gene's germline CDR1 is LGHDT and CDR2 YNNKEL (reference sequence). Trimming cost V 2 bases and J 3 bases, with 5 bases left between them. The CDR3 covers 12 residues. CDR3 in DNA: TGTGCCAGCAGCCAAACCCACTACGAGCAGTACTTC. It is translated as CASSQTHYEQYF.

The V gene is TRBV4-3, the J gene TRBJ1-2, with 9 bases fitting TRBD1. Germline CDR1 LGHNA, CDR2 YSLEER. V shed 2 bases and J 5 bases; nucleotides not matched to a gene: 9. CDR3 length: 16 residues. CDR3 sequence: CASSQRPGQGSYGYTF. The CDR3 DNA reads as TGCGCCAGCAGCCAACGTCCGGGACAGGGCTCTTATGGCTACACCTTC.

The chain has TRBV29-1 and TRBJ2-7; TRBD1 agrees at 12 bases. The CDR3 sequence is 14 residues long. J gave up 4 bases and V 3 bases, and 4 bases lay outside the gene matches. CDR1 SQVTM and CDR2 ANQGSEA come from the germline V gene. CDR3 in DNA: TGCAGCGTTGATGGGGACAGGGGGCGTTACGAGCAGTACTTC. Translation gives CSVDGDRGRYEQYF.

The CDR3 region has the DNA TGTGCCAGCAGCTTGGCCACACCCGGGGTCTATGGCTACACCTTC. Translated, it gives CASSLATPGVYGYTF. V and J are TRBV5-6 and TRBJ1-2; D call uncertain. Trimming shortened V by 0 bases and J by 4 bases, and 13 bases separated the two germline ends. Looked up from germline, CDR1 is SGHDT and CDR2 is YYEEEE. This CDR3 has 15 residues.

V gene TRBV6-1 combines with J gene TRBJ2-3; possibly TRBD1 or TRBD2 for D (6 bases each). Trimming removed 11 bases from V and 3 bases from J, with 18 bases in between. The CDR3 spans 14 residues. In germline, CDR1 is MNHNS, CDR2 SASEGT. CDR3 loop: CAAAMGAGTDTQYF. For the CDR3, the DNA is TGTGCCGCAGCAATGGGGGCGGGGACAGATACGCAGTATTTT.

The chain carries TRBV5-6 and TRBJ2-1; D possibly matches TRBD1 or TRBD2 (5 bases each). Germline-derived CDR1 and CDR2 are SGHDT and YYEEEE. The CDR3 runs to 14 residues. Trimming shortened V by 3 bases and J by 12 bases, and 19 bases separated the two germline ends. CDR3 amino acids: CASSYGLDLGRQFF. The CDR3 coding sequence is TGTGCCAGCAGCTACGGACTGGATCTGGGGCGGCAGTTCTTC.

This clone was detected once. The chain is built from TRBV7-9 and TRBJ2-7; TRBD1 matches 9 bases. The germline V gene has CDR1 SEHNR and CDR2 FQNEAQ (reference sequence). This CDR3 is 15 amino acids long. J lost 5 bases, V lost 3 bases, and 8 bases had no gene match. CDR3 nucleotides: TGTGCCAGCAGCTTGGCCGGGACAGGGAGCCACGAGCAGTACTTC. As protein: CASSLAGTGSHEQYF.

The genes are TRBV18 and TRBJ1-4; possible D gene TRBD1, 5 bases. Germline V gene sequence: CDR1 KGHSH, CDR2 LQKENI. There are 15 residues in the CDR3. V was pared by 2 bases and J by 0 bases, with 7 bases between. The CDR3 sequence: CASSPSQATNEKLFF. CDR3 in DNA: TGTGCCAGCTCACCATCACAGGCAACTAATGAAAAACTGTTTTTT.

The chain employs TRBV4-1 and TRBJ1-3; TRBD1 aligns across 7 bases. Germline trimming cut 0 bases from V and 0 bases from J; bases unmatched to any gene: 5. Germline CDR1 reads MGHRA; CDR2 reads YSYEKL. This CDR3 spans 17 amino acids. CDR3 protein: CASSQETDRASGNTIYF. The DNA for the CDR3 is TGCGCCAGCAGCCAAGAGACCGACAGGGCCTCTGGAAACACCATATATTTT.

J is TRBJ1-2 and V is TRBV18, with D unresolved. V shed 0 bases and J shed 4 bases, with 9 bases lying between them. Germline values: CDR1 KGHSH, CDR2 LQKENI. The CDR3 is made up of 14 amino acids. The CDR3 loop is CASSPPSIVYGYTF. The CDR3, as DNA: TGTGCCAGCTCACCACCGAGTATTGTCTATGGCTACACCTTC. Drawing the rest from reference TRBV18 and TRBJ1-2, the complete variable domain is NAGVMQNPRHLVRRRGQEARLRCSPMKGHSHVYWYRQLPEEGLKFMVYLQKENIIDESGMPKERFSAEFPKEGPSILRIQQVVRGDSAAYFCASSPPSIVYGYTFGSGTRLTVV.

The chain combines TRBV6-1 with TRBJ1-2; D may be TRBD1 (5 bases). CDR1 is MNHNS and CDR2 is SASEGT in the germline V gene. The CDR3 has 15 amino acids. The V end was cut by 3 bases, the J end by 0 bases, with 11 bases between. CDR3 loop: CASSEGRSSNYGYTF. The CDR3 bases are TGTGCCAGCAGTGAGGGACGGAGTTCTAACTATGGCTACACCTTC.

V and J are TRBV6-5 and TRBJ2-5; D might be TRBD1 (6 bases). Germline V CDR1 and CDR2: MNHEY, SVGAGI. The length of the CDR3 is 13 residues. Trimming cost V 9 bases and J 3 bases, with 14 bases left between them. The CDR3 loop reads CASRVPGEETQYF. The DNA for the CDR3 is TGTGCCAGTCGCGTGCCAGGGGAAGAGACCCAGTACTTC.

The chain has TRBV4-1 and TRBJ2-5, with D hard to call. Trimming removed 0 bases from V and 0 bases from J, with 14 bases in between. CDR3 length equals 17 residues. Germline V gene sequence: CDR1 MGHRA, CDR2 YSYEKL. This chain's CDR3 is CASSQERIGTDQETQYF. The CDR3, as DNA: TGCGCCAGCAGCCAAGAACGTATCGGAACAGACCAAGAGACCCAGTACTTC.

This clone was detected only once. V usage is TRBV6-5 and J usage is TRBJ1-1; D may be TRBD1 (5 bases). CDR1 is MNHEY and CDR2 is SVGAGI in the germline V gene. V was shortened by 4 bases and J by 1 base, with 16 bases between the two germline ends. The CDR3 is made up of 16 amino acids. The CDR3 spells CASSSPSGPENTEAFF. Here the CDR3 DNA reads TGTGCCAGCAGTTCCCCTTCGGGGCCTGAGAACACTGAAGCTTTCTTT.

The CDR3 DNA sequence: TGTGCCAGCAGCAAAGCGGCTTTCGATGAGCAGTTCTTC. This gives the protein CASSKAAFDEQFF. This rearrangement joins TRBV21-1 to TRBJ2-1; TRBD1, the table's D call, was not compared with the DNA. TRBV21-1 is described as a pseudogene. The CDR3 runs to 13 residues.

This clone was picked up one time. The genes are TRBV7-6 and TRBJ1-5; no reliable D call. With 1 base removed from V and 5 bases from J, the gap between germline ends came to 15 bases. The CDR3 has 16 amino acids. Germline loops: CDR1 SGHVS, CDR2 FNYEAQ. Here the CDR3 reads CASSLGGGFDHQPQHF. CDR3 DNA sequence: TGTGCCAGCAGCTTAGGCGGCGGGTTCGATCATCAGCCCCAGCATTTT.

The chain couples TRBV27 to TRBJ1-1, with 7 nucleotides matching TRBD1. Germline-derived CDR1 and CDR2 are MNHEY and SMNVEV (reference sequence). The CDR3 totals 15 residues. V shed 6 bases, J shed 1 base, and the junction held 8 bases outside the gene matches. The CDR3 bases are TGTGCCAGCAGGCAAACGGACAGGAGGAACACTGAAGCTTTCTTT. It is translated as CASRQTDRRNTEAFF.

This clone was seen just once. This chain joins TRBV15 and TRBJ1-5; tentatively, D is TRBD1 (5 bases). V lost 0 bases and J 0 bases, leaving 9 bases between the germline ends. Germline-derived CDR1 and CDR2 are LNHNV and YYDKDF (reference sequence). This CDR3 is 16 amino acids long. CDR3 protein: CATSRDGAFSNQPQHF. DNA for the CDR3: TGTGCCACCAGCAGAGATGGGGCATTTAGCAATCAGCCCCAGCATTTT.

Notes on this clone: Other DNA variants within this sample encode the same CDR3. V usage is TRBV2 and J usage is TRBJ1-2, with D perhaps TRBD1 (6 bases). Germline values: CDR1 SNHLY, CDR2 FYNNEI. Between the trimmed V and J ends, which lost 6 bases and 4 bases, there was a span of 12 bases. The CDR3 sequence is 13 residues long. CDR3 region: CASRAGTSYGYTF. The CDR3 DNA reads TGTGCCAGCAGGGCCGGGACATCCTATGGCTACACCTTC.

The rearrangement uses TRBV6-2 or TRBV6-3 and TRBJ1-2; tentatively, D is TRBD1 (5 bases). V lost 6 bases and J lost 2, with 10 bases in between. In germline, CDR1 is MNHEY, CDR2 SVGEGT. The CDR3 has 13 residues. This chain's CDR3 is CASSRDGNYGYTF. The CDR3 nucleotides read TGTGCCAGCAGCCGGGACGGAAACTATGGCTACACCTTC.